These 29 T cell receptor beta chains were all obtained from the same sample, sequenced in a study of CD8 T cells in ankylosing spondylitis. Via MiXCR, TCRdb re-called the 5' RACE reads, giving one row per CDR3 protein. The table lists approximately 100,000 distinct CDR3 sequences, about 8.3% of them singletons. The sample was blood, either unsorted or a sorted T cell fraction (not recorded which). The receptors originated from a male donor with ankylosing spondylitis or in good health (not recorded which).

A few counts support this clonotype. J is TRBJ1-2 and V is TRBV7-8; 9 bases fit TRBD1. The germline gives CDR1 SGHVS, CDR2 FQNEAQ. This CDR3 has 16 residues. Germline trimming cut 6 bases from V and 8 bases from J; bases unmatched to any gene: 16. CDR3 loop: CASSNSPPQGARGYTF. CDR3 coding DNA: TGTGCCAGCAGTAATAGCCCCCCACAGGGGGCACGGGGCTACACCTTC.

This clonotype was observed a few times. At one end, the junction sequence differs from germline, possibly due to a read error. V usage is TRBV6-6 and J usage is TRBJ2-7; the D gene is possibly TRBD1 (6 bases). In germline, CDR1 is MNHNY, CDR2 SVGAGI (reference sequence). This CDR3 spans 12 amino acids. In DNA form, the CDR3 reads TGTGCCGGCAGTTATAGGGACATCGAGCAGTACTTC. This gives the protein CAGSYRDIEQYF.

This clonotype has a count of ten or more. The rearrangement links TRBV7-2 to TRBJ2-3; tentatively, D is TRBD2 (6 bases). In germline, CDR1 is SGHTA, CDR2 FQGNSA. CDR3 size: 14 residues. Trimming shortened V by 4 bases and J by 6 bases, and 14 bases separated the two germline ends. The CDR3 nucleotides are TGTGCCAGCAGCTCCAGACTAGGTCTCGATACGCAGTATTTT. It encodes CASSSRLGLDTQYF.

This clonotype was recorded many times. V and J are TRBV12-3 or TRBV12-4 and TRBJ1-1; D perhaps matches TRBD1 (5 bases). V was pared by 4 bases and J by 9 bases, with 15 bases between. The CDR3 has 13 amino acids. CDR3 sequence (DNA): TGTGCCAGCAGTTGGGGCCGATTGACGAAAGCTTTCTTT. Amino acids: CASSWGRLTKAFF.

This clonotype has a count of ten or more. The chain employs TRBV6-2 or TRBV6-3 and TRBJ2-1; the match to TRBD2 covers 7 bases. The V segment lost 1 base and the J segment 2 bases; nucleotides outside the gene matches: 2. This CDR3 has 15 residues. In germline, CDR1 is MNHEY, CDR2 SVGEGT. The CDR3 DNA reads as TGTGCCAGCAGTTACTTGGGGGGGGCCTACAATGAGCAGTTCTTC. Residues: CASSYLGGAYNEQFF.

This clonotype was found a few times. This chain connects TRBV21-1 to TRBJ2-5; the table gives TRBD1 as D, unverified against the DNA. TRBV21-1 counts as a pseudogene. The CDR3 has 13 amino acids. The CDR3 DNA reads TGTGCCAGCAGCAACAGGGGATGGGAGACCCAGTACTTC. It codes for CASSNRGWETQYF.

At least ten counts were recorded for this clonotype. The chain carries TRBV20-1 and TRBJ2-7; D remains unclear. This CDR3 comprises 14 residues. Deletions cut 5 bases from V and 2 bases from J, with 16 bases between. Per germline, CDR1 DFQATT and CDR2 SNEGSKA (reference sequence). The CDR3 nucleotides read TGCAGTGCTTCTGTCGTAGGTTTGCCCTACGAGCAGTACTTC. It specifies CSASVVGLPYEQYF.

Ten or more counts support this clonotype. This rearrangement joins TRBV10-3 to TRBJ2-1, with no clear D. The CDR3 extends over 12 amino acids. V was shortened by 6 bases and J by 9 bases, with 12 bases between the two germline ends. Germline V lookup: CDR1 ENHRY, CDR2 SYGVKD. The CDR3 DNA is TGTGCCATCAGCCTTAGTTTGGGTGAGCAGTTCTTC. Protein sequence: CAISLSLGEQFF.

Worth noting for this clonotype: A read error may explain this, as a much larger clone is one base away. The chain uses TRBV21-1 and TRBJ2-6. TRBV21-1 is labeled a pseudogene. This CDR3 comprises 16 residues. The CDR3, as DNA: TGTGCCGGCAGCAAAGAAACGGGTGGTGGGGCCAACGTCCTGACTTTC. This sequence encodes CAGSKETGGGANVLTF.

The chain combines TRBV12-3 or TRBV12-4 with TRBJ2-7; D uncertain. The CDR3 length is 13 residues. The ends were cut back, 9 bases at V and 0 bases at J, with 12 bases in the middle. This CDR3 is CASAVWSSYEQYF. CDR3 nucleotide sequence: TGTGCCAGTGCCGTATGGAGCTCCTACGAGCAGTACTTC.

This clonotype occurred a few times. This chain links TRBV10-3 with TRBJ2-1; no clear D. The CDR3 length is 11 residues. The germline V gene encodes CDR1 ENHRY and CDR2 SYGVKD. V shed 6 bases and J shed 6 bases, with 6 bases lying between them. CDR3: CAIRRLNEQFF. The CDR3, as DNA: TGTGCCATCAGACGACTCAATGAGCAGTTCTTC.

Turning to this clonotype: Given a much more abundant clone one base away, this may be a read error. V gene TRBV7-9 combines with J gene TRBJ2-3, with D tentatively TRBD1 (5 bases). The end of the DNA aligns better with TRBJ1-5, so the J call may be wrong. The CDR3 sequence is 14 residues long. Germline CDR1 is SEHNR and CDR2 is FQNEAQ (reference sequence). CDR3 sequence (DNA): TGTGCCAGCAGCTTACGCGGGGGGTCAGATACGCAGCATTTT. This gives the protein CASSLRGGSDTQHF.

This clonotype was seen a handful of times. CDR3 region: CSVGLRYTDTQYF. The CDR3 DNA follows: TGCAGCGTTGGGTTGCGTTACACAGATACGCAGTATTTT. This chain uses TRBV29-1 with TRBJ2-3, with D uncertain. V was pared by 4 bases and J by 2 bases, with 10 bases between. Germline CDR1 SQVTM, CDR2 ANQGSEA. The CDR3 has 13 amino acids.

The chain joins TRBV7-2 to TRBJ2-3, with 8 bases identical to TRBD1. Germline-derived CDR1 and CDR2 are SGHTA and FQGNSA. J was trimmed by 8 bases and V by 2 bases; bases with no gene match: 12. The CDR3 runs to 16 residues. CDR3 protein: CASSLTGQGASSTQYF. The CDR3 DNA follows: TGTGCCAGCAGCTTAACCGGACAGGGTGCCTCTAGTACGCAGTATTTT.

This clonotype was seen repeatedly, ten times or more. This chain joins TRBV7-9 and TRBJ1-3, with D unclear. The CDR3 contains 14 residues. V was clipped by 0 bases and J by 4 bases, with 7 bases between them. Germline V CDR1 and CDR2: SEHNR, FQNEAQ (reference sequence). CDR3 region: CASSLAVGGNTIYF. In nucleotides, the CDR3 is TGTGCCAGCAGCTTAGCGGTCGGGGGAAACACCATATATTTT.

This clonotype was found many times. The V gene is TRBV20-1, the J gene TRBJ2-3; 9 nucleotides match TRBD2. Germline CDR1 DFQATT, CDR2 SNEGSKA (reference sequence). CDR3 size: 14 residues. V lost 5 bases, J lost 1 base, and 4 bases stayed unmatched. This CDR3 is CSARTSEGTDTQYF. The DNA of the CDR3 is TGCAGTGCTCGGACTAGCGAGGGCACAGATACGCAGTATTTT.

This clonotype was found many times. The chain has TRBV4-2 and TRBJ2-7; 9 nucleotides line up with TRBD2. J was trimmed by 4 bases and V by 8 bases; bases with no gene match: 9. CDR3 length: 14 residues. The germline V gene has CDR1 LGHNA and CDR2 YNFKEQ. The CDR3 region is CASGSGGSSYEQYF. CDR3 bases: TGTGCCAGCGGCAGCGGGGGGAGTTCTTACGAGCAGTACTTC.

This clonotype occurred a few times. The CDR3 loop is CASTAGVAAGNIQYF. The CDR3 nucleotides read TGCGCCAGCACCGCTGGAGTAGCCGCGGGAAACATTCAGTACTTC. The V call is TRBV5-1, the J call TRBJ2-4, with D possibly matching TRBD2 (5 bases). CDR1 is SGHRS and CDR2 is YFSETQ in the germline V gene. V lost 6 bases to trimming and J lost 6 bases, with 19 bases between them. The CDR3 length is 15 residues.

The table lists this clonotype with many counts. This chain connects TRBV7-8 to TRBJ2-7, with TRBD2 as a possible D gene (5 bases). V shed 1 base and J shed 4 bases, with 17 bases lying between them. CDR1 is SGHVS, CDR2 FQNEAQ, per germline. The CDR3 has 16 amino acids. The CDR3 DNA sequence: TGTGCCAGCAGCTTAGATAGGGAGATTCAGTCGTACGAGCAGTACTTC. Translating gives CASSLDREIQSYEQYF.

The table lists this clonotype with many counts. This chain links TRBV7-9 with TRBJ2-4; TRBD1 matches at 10 bases. The CDR3 has 16 residues. In germline, CDR1 is SEHNR, CDR2 FQNEAQ (reference sequence). The V gene end was trimmed by 4 bases and the J gene end by 0 bases; junction bases not matched to a gene: 3. This CDR3 is CASSWDRGLAKNIQYF. CDR3 coding DNA: TGTGCCAGCAGCTGGGACAGGGGCCTAGCCAAAAACATTCAGTACTTC.

This clonotype was seen ten or more times. The chain carries TRBV20-1 and TRBJ1-2; 7 bases are shared with TRBD1. This CDR3 comprises 12 residues. With V trimmed by 4 bases and J by 4 bases, 3 bases remained unmatched. From germline, CDR1 is DFQATT and CDR2 SNEGSKA (reference sequence). The CDR3 DNA sequence: TGCAGTGCTATGTGGGACAGCTATGGCTACACCTTC. Its translation is CSAMWDSYGYTF.

In this sample, this clonotype turned up a few times. This chain uses TRBV7-9 with TRBJ2-7; 7 bases align to TRBD1. Looked up from germline, CDR1 is SEHNR and CDR2 is FQNEAQ (reference sequence). V shed 5 bases, J shed 2 bases, and the junction held 6 bases outside the gene matches. CDR3 length: 14 amino acids. CDR3 protein: CASSTDRVTYEQYF. The CDR3 bases are TGTGCCAGCAGCACTGACAGGGTAACCTACGAGCAGTACTTC.

This clonotype was recorded many times. The chain uses TRBV27 and TRBJ2-5; D call uncertain. Germline CDR1 MNHEY, CDR2 SMNVEV (reference sequence). Trimming left V 4 bases short and J 2 bases short, with 11 bases between. This CDR3 spans 14 amino acids. The CDR3 nucleotides read TGTGCCAGCAGTTCCCTGGGCAAACAAGAGACCCAGTACTTC. Protein sequence: CASSSLGKQETQYF.

This clonotype was seen repeatedly, ten times or more. The chain joins TRBV18 to TRBJ2-4; D not certain. The CDR3 spans 12 residues. V was pared by 3 bases and J by 4 bases, with 4 bases between. From germline, CDR1 is KGHSH and CDR2 LQKENI. The CDR3 is CASSPHKNIQYF. CDR3 DNA sequence: TGTGCCAGCTCACCCCATAAAAACATTCAGTACTTC. The whole variable domain, filled in from reference TRBV18 and TRBJ2-4, reads NAGVMQNPRHLVRRRGQEARLRCSPMKGHSHVYWYRQLPEEGLKFMVYLQKENIIDESGMPKERFSAEFPKEGPSILRIQQVVRGDSAAYFCASSPHKNIQYFGAGTRLSVL.

This clonotype was observed many times. The chain is built from TRBV12-3 or TRBV12-4 and TRBJ1-5, with D perhaps matching TRBD1 (6 bases). CDR3 length equals 13 residues. V lost 6 bases, J lost 6 bases, and 12 bases lay in between. The CDR3, as DNA: TGTGCCAGCAGCCTAACAGGGATTCAGCCCCAGCATTTT. It specifies CASSLTGIQPQHF.

This clonotype has only a few counts. In DNA form, the CDR3 reads TGTGCCAGCAGTTGGGCAAATAGCGGGAACTACATGCATGAGCAGTTCTTC. Encoded protein: CASSWANSGNYMHEQFF. The chain uses TRBV6-5 and TRBJ2-1, with 8 nucleotides matching TRBD2. Germline CDR1 reads MNHEY; CDR2 reads SVGAGI. The CDR3 contains 17 residues. After removal of 4 bases from V and 8 bases from J, the junction contained 16 bases not matched to a gene.

This clonotype was detected ten times or more. V usage is TRBV6-6 and J usage is TRBJ2-5; TRBD1 aligns across 8 bases. Germline V gene sequence: CDR1 MNHNY, CDR2 SVGAGI (reference sequence). There are 13 residues in the CDR3. V lost 7 bases, J lost 4 bases, and 5 bases stayed unmatched. For the CDR3, the DNA is TGTGCCAGCACCAGGACAGGGACAGAGACCCAGTACTTC. Translated, it gives CASTRTGTETQYF.

This clonotype has ten or more counts. The chain carries TRBV18 and TRBJ2-7, with 9 bases matching TRBD1. The V segment lost 3 bases and the J segment 4 bases; nucleotides outside the gene matches: 4. Germline V gene sequence: CDR1 KGHSH, CDR2 LQKENI. This CDR3 spans 14 amino acids. The CDR3 DNA sequence: TGTGCCAGCTCACCCCGGGACAGGGAGTACGAGCAGTACTTC. It specifies CASSPRDREYEQYF.

This clonotype was counted ten times or more. J is TRBJ1-1 and V is TRBV6-2 or TRBV6-3, with D possibly TRBD1 on 6 matching bases. V lost 10 bases, J lost 4 bases, and 16 bases lay in between. Per the germline V gene, CDR1 is MNHEY and CDR2 is SVGEGT. The CDR3 runs to 13 residues. CDR3 bases: TGTGCCACCACGGCAGGGGAGAGCACTGAAGCTTTCTTT. It is translated as CATTAGESTEAFF.